The rows below give T cell receptor beta chains drawn from one sample of a study of blood T cell repertoires in COVID-19. Assay: immunoSEQ multiplex PCR; the TCRdb copy retains only in-frame clones and omits some. The repertoire holds approximately 75,000 clones, with around two thirds as singletons. The sample consisted of peripheral blood. The receptors originated from a human donor with acute or convalescent COVID-19. The donor label of this sample is uncertain. Each CDR3 is given with its conserved first and last residue. A D gene is named only where the DNA matches it firmly. Not all rows give a size; the values are once, few, many and, for expanded clones, a class.

V	D	size	J	DNA	CDR3
TRBV7-8	-	-	TRBJ2-1	TGTGCCAGCAGCTTAGACGCGGGGGCTTCGAATGAGCAGTTCTTC	CASSLDAGASNEQFF
TRBV27	-	-	TRBJ2-1	TGTGCCAGCAGCCAACGACAGGCACTAGGTTTAAGCTCCTACAATGAGCAGTTCTTC	CASSQRQALGLSSYNEQFF
TRBV7-2	TRBD2	-	TRBJ2-2	TGTGCCAGCACGAAGATACGGGGGGCCGGGGAGCTGTTTTTT	CASTKIRGAGELFF
TRBV7-2	-	-	TRBJ1-5	TGTGCCAGCAGCTTCGGCTCTCGGGGCAATCAGCCCCAGCATTTT	CASSFGSRGNQPQHF
TRBV18	-	-	TRBJ1-1	TGTGCCAGCTCGGGGGGGGTGAACACTGAAGCTTTCTTT	CASSGGVNTEAFF
TRBV10-3	-	-	TRBJ1-2	TGTGCCATCAGTCCGGACAGACTATATGGCTACACCTTC	CAISPDRLYGYTF
TRBV27	-	-	TRBJ1-5	TGTGCCAGCAGTTTCCCCGGGACACACAGCAATCAGCCCCAGCATTTT	CASSFPGTHSNQPQHF
TRBV28	TRBD2	-	TRBJ2-3	TGTGCCAGCAGTTTATTCACTAGCGCTCGGATAGATACGCAGTATTTT	CASSLFTSARIDTQYF
TRBV19	-	-	TRBJ1-2	TGTGCCAGTACCCGAACGGTTGAAGCTAACTATGGCTACACCTTC	CASTRTVEANYGYTF
TRBV6-5	TRBD1	-	TRBJ2-5	TGTGCCAGCAGTTACCGACGGGACAGGGATGAGACCCAGTACTTC	CASSYRRDRDETQYF
TRBV24-1	TRBD1	-	TRBJ1-4	TGTGCCACCAGTGGCGACAGGGGGGATAATGAAAAACTGTTTTTT	CATSGDRGDNEKLFF
TRBV7-6	-	once	TRBJ1-6	TGTGCCAGCAGCCCAAGCGGACTATCTAATTCACCCCTCCACTTT	CASSPSGLSNSPLHF
TRBV3-1/TRBV3-2	-	-	TRBJ2-1	TGTGCCAGCAGCCAACGGGGAGCTCGGGGGTACAATGAGCAGTTCTTC	CASSQRGARGYNEQFF
TRBV9	-	once	TRBJ1-4	TGTGCCAGCAGCGTAGCTCTGGGGCCAATGGAAAAACTGTTTTTT	CASSVALGPMEKLFF
TRBV7-9	TRBD2	-	TRBJ2-7	TGTGCCAGCAGCCGACTTTTAGCGGGGGAGCAGTACTTC	CASSRLLAGEQYF
TRBV5-1	TRBD1	-	TRBJ2-3	TGCGCCAGCAGCTCTTTGACAGGGGGCAAGGTTGATACGCAGTATTTT	CASSSLTGGKVDTQYF
TRBV19	-	-	TRBJ1-5	TGTGCCAGTAGTGGACTATTGGGGCCCCAGCATTTT	CASSGLLGPQHF
TRBV5-1	TRBD1	once	TRBJ2-2	TGCGCCAGCAGCTTGAGAGAACAGGGGGCGAACACCGGGGAGCTGTTTTTT	CASSLREQGANTGELFF
TRBV10-1	TRBD2	-	TRBJ2-7	TGCGCCAGCACGGAGCTAGATCCTAGCGGGAGACGCGAGCAGTACTTC	CASTELDPSGRREQYF
TRBV25-1	-	-	TRBJ1-2	TGTGCCAGCGTGGGCTCAAGGGGTGGCTACACCTTC	CASVGSRGGYTF
TRBV2	-	-	TRBJ1-6	TGTGCCAGTTACAGGGTCCCAAGCTCCTATAATTCACCCCTCCACTTT	CASYRVPSSYNSPLHF
TRBV12-5	TRBD2	-	TRBJ2-5	TGTGCTAGTGGTTTGACGCGGGGGGGCGCACAAGAGACCCAGTACTTC	CASGLTRGGAQETQYF
TRBV28	-	medium-sized	TRBJ2-7	TGTGCCAGCAGGAAAACAAACTCCTACGAGCAGTACTTC	CASRKTNSYEQYF
TRBV3-1/TRBV3-2	-	-	TRBJ2-1	TGTGCCAGCAGCCAAACTAGAGGCCGGTTCACTGAGCAGTTCTTC	CASSQTRGRFTEQFF
TRBV7-2	-	-	TRBJ1-2	TGTGCCAGCAGCAGCGGCATTCAAGGGGGAGGCTACACCTTC	CASSSGIQGGGYTF
TRBV12-3/TRBV12-4	-	-	TRBJ1-1	TGTGCCAGCAGGGAGGGGCCGGGAACTGAAGCTTTCTTT	CASREGPGTEAFF
TRBV2	TRBD1	-	TRBJ1-5	TGTGCCAGCAGTGGAGCCAGGGGGCTCAATCAGCCCCAGCATTTT	CASSGARGLNQPQHF